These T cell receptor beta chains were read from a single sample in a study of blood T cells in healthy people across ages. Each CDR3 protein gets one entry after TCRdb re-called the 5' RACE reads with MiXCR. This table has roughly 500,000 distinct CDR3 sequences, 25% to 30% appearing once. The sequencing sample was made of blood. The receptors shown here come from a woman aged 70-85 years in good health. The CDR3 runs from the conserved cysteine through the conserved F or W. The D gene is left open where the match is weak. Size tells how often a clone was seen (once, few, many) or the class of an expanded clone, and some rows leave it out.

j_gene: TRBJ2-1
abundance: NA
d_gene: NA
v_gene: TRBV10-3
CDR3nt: TGTGCCATCAGGGGACCTTCGTCCTACAATGAGCAGTTCTTC
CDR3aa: CAIRGPSSYNEQFF

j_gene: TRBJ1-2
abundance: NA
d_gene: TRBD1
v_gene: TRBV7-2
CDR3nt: TGTGCCAGCAGCGCGGACAGGGGCGTCTATGGCTACACCTTC
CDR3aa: CASSADRGVYGYTF

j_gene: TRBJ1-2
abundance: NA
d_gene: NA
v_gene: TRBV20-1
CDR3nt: TGCAGTGCTAGAGGCAGGGACGGCTACACCTTC
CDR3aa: CSARGRDGYTF

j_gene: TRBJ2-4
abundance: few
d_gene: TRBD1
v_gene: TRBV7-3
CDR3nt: TGTGCCAGCAGCTCGACAGGGGGGAACATTCAGTACTTC
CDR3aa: CASSSTGGNIQYF

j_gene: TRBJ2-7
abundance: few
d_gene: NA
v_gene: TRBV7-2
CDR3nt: TGTGCCAGCAGCCAGACCCCAACGGCTCCGTACTTC
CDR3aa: CASSQTPTAPYF

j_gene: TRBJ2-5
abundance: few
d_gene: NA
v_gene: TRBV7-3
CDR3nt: TGTGCCAGCAGCTTAGGCGGGGTAGGGGGTGAAGAGACCCAGTACTTC
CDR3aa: CASSLGGVGGEETQYF

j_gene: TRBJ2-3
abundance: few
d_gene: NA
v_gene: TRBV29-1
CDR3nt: TGCAGCGGGGGGGACAGTCACACAGATACGCAGTATTTT
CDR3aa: CSGGDSHTDTQYF

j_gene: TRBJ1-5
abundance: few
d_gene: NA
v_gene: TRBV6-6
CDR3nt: TGTGCCAGCACGGTAATGGGAGGGAGGATGGGTCAGCCCCAGCATTTT
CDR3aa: CASTVMGGRMGQPQHF

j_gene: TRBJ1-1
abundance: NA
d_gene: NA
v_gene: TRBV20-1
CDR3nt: TGCAGTGCCAGGTGGACAGCAAGGCCGGGTGAAGCTTTCTTT
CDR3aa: CSARWTARPGEAFF

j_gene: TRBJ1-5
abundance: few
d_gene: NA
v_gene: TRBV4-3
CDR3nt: TGCGCCAGCAGCCAAGAGTGGTCCGGGGGGAGTCAGCCCCAGCATTTT
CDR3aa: CASSQEWSGGSQPQHF